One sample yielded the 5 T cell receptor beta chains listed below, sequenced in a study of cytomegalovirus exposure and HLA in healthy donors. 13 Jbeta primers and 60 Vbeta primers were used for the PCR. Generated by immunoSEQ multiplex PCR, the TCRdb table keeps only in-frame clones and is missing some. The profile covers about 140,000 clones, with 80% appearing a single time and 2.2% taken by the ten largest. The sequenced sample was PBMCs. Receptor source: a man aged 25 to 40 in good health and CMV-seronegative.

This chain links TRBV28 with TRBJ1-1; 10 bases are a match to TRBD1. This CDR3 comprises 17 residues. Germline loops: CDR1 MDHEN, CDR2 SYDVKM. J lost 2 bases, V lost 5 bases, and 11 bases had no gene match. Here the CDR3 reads CASSPSPGTGDNTEAFF. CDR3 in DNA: TGTGCCAGCAGTCCCTCCCCCGGGACAGGGGATAACACTGAAGCTTTCTTT.

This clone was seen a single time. The CDR3 region is CASMSYGTVKEKLFF. CDR3 sequence (DNA): TGTGCCAGTATGAGTTATGGGACAGTCAAAGAAAAACTGTTTTTT. The rearrangement joins TRBV19 to TRBJ1-4; TRBD1 matches 7 bases. V lost 7 bases and J lost 8; bases outside the gene matches: 13. The CDR3 covers 15 residues. Germline V CDR1 and CDR2: LNHDA, SQIVND (reference sequence). The variable domain in full, completed from reference TRBV19 and TRBJ1-4, reads DGGITQSPKYLFRKEGQNVTLSCEQNLNHDAMYWYRQDPGQGLRLIYYSQIVNDFQKGDIAEGYSVSREKKESFPLTVTSAQKNPTAFYLCASMSYGTVKEKLFFGSGTQLSVL.

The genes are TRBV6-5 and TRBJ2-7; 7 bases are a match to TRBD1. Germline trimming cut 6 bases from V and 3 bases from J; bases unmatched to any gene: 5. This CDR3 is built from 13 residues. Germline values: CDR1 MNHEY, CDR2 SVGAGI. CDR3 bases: TGTGCCAGCAGAAGGGACAGACACTACGAGCAGTACTTC. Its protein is CASRRDRHYEQYF.

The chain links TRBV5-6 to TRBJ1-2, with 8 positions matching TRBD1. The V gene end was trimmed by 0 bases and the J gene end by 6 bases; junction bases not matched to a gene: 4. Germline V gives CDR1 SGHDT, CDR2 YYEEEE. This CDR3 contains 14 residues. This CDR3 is CASSLVDRDNGYTF. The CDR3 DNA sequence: TGTGCCAGCAGCTTGGTGGACAGGGACAATGGCTACACCTTC.

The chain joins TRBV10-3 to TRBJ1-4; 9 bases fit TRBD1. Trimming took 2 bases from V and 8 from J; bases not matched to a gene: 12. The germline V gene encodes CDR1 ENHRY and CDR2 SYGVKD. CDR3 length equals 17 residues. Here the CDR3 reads CAISEGFSGQGHEKLFF. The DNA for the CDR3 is TGTGCCATCAGTGAGGGTTTTTCCGGACAGGGGCACGAAAAACTGTTTTTT.